This is a list of T cell receptor beta chains from one sample in a study of STAT5B mutations in CD4+ large granular lymphocyte leukemia. TCRdb's table, derived via immunoSEQ multiplex PCR, lists solely in-frame clones and lacks some. The sample lists some 21,000 clones; about 79% were seen once. The sample taken for sequencing was CD4+ T cells from blood buffy coats. Source of these receptors: a human donor in good health. Each CDR3 is given with its conserved first and last residue. The order of the fields is D gene, clone size, V gene, J gene, CDR3 protein, CDR3 DNA. The D gene is left open where the match is weak. Clone sizes are given selectively: once, few, many, or a class where the clone is expanded.

D gene: NA; clone size: NA; V gene: TRBV4-2; J gene: TRBJ2-7; CDR3 protein: CASSQGTGASDPNSYEQYF; CDR3 DNA: TGTGCCAGCAGCCAAGGGACGGGCGCTAGCGACCCTAACTCCTACGAGCAGTACTTC
D gene: TRBD2; clone size: once; V gene: TRBV11-2; J gene: TRBJ2-1; CDR3 protein: CASSPRMSGMGNEQFF; CDR3 DNA: TGTGCCAGCAGCCCCCGTATGAGCGGGATGGGTAATGAGCAGTTCTTC
D gene: TRBD2; clone size: NA; V gene: TRBV11-2; J gene: TRBJ2-5; CDR3 protein: CASSRLAGKETQYF; CDR3 DNA: TGTGCCAGCAGCCGACTAGCGGGTAAAGAGACCCAGTACTTC
D gene: NA; clone size: few; V gene: TRBV7-7; J gene: TRBJ2-1; CDR3 protein: CASSPIAGPLGQFF; CDR3 DNA: TGTGCTAGCAGCCCCATAGCAGGCCCCCTTGGGCAGTTCTTC
D gene: NA; clone size: few; V gene: TRBV6-1; J gene: TRBJ1-5; CDR3 protein: CASRKTATNQPQHF; CDR3 DNA: TGTGCCAGCAGGAAGACAGCTACGAATCAGCCCCAGCATTTT
D gene: NA; clone size: once; V gene: TRBV5-4; J gene: TRBJ2-3; CDR3 protein: CASSSVDTDTQYF; CDR3 DNA: TGTGCCAGCAGCTCTGTGGACACAGATACGCAGTATTTT
D gene: TRBD1; clone size: few; V gene: TRBV30; J gene: TRBJ1-2; CDR3 protein: CAWSPQGAYGYTF; CDR3 DNA: TGTGCCTGGAGTCCCCAGGGGGCCTATGGCTACACCTTC
D gene: NA; clone size: NA; V gene: TRBV28; J gene: TRBJ1-2; CDR3 protein: CASSLSTGFRYGYTF; CDR3 DNA: TGTGCCAGCAGTTTATCTACAGGGTTTAGGTATGGCTACACCTTC
D gene: TRBD1; clone size: NA; V gene: TRBV6-5; J gene: TRBJ1-4; CDR3 protein: CASSYSGAGTGEKLFF; CDR3 DNA: TGTGCCAGCAGTTACAGTGGGGCCGGGACAGGCGAAAAACTGTTTTTT
D gene: NA; clone size: few; V gene: TRBV30; J gene: TRBJ2-5; CDR3 protein: CAWMRKQGGTQYF; CDR3 DNA: TGTGCCTGGATGAGGAAGCAGGGCGGGACCCAGTACTTC
D gene: NA; clone size: few; V gene: TRBV7-9; J gene: TRBJ2-2; CDR3 protein: CASSLKMGGADTGELFF; CDR3 DNA: TGTGCCAGCAGCTTAAAGATGGGGGGGGCAGACACCGGGGAGCTGTTTTTT